These T cell receptor beta chains were read from a single sample in a study of blood T cell repertoires in COVID-19. Assay used: immunoSEQ multiplex PCR; TCRdb lists only in-frame clones, some missing. This table has around 190,000 clones, 70% to 90% appearing once. The sequenced sample consisted of peripheral blood. The receptor source for this set is a man aged 25 to 45 with acute or convalescent COVID-19. The CDR3 runs from the conserved cysteine through the conserved F or W. The order of the fields is clone size, V gene, D gene, J gene, CDR3 protein, CDR3 DNA. The D gene is left open where the match is weak. The size of a clone is reported for some rows only, either as once, few or many, or as a class for expanded clones.

size: .; V: TRBV7-8; D: .; J: TRBJ1-5; CDR3: CASSLVEGSGVSNQPQHF; DNA: TGTGCCAGCAGCTTAGTGGAAGGGTCGGGAGTTAGCAATCAGCCCCAGCATTTT
size: .; V: TRBV25-1; D: TRBD1; J: TRBJ1-5; CDR3: CASSEYRQGYQPQHF; DNA: TGTGCCAGCAGTGAATATCGACAGGGATACCAGCCCCAGCATTTT
size: .; V: TRBV6-5; D: .; J: TRBJ1-1; CDR3: CASSYSGGITEAFF; DNA: TGTGCCAGCAGTTACTCAGGGGGAATCACTGAAGCTTTCTTT
size: .; V: TRBV3-1/TRBV3-2; D: .; J: TRBJ1-1; CDR3: CASISSRVGNTEAFF; DNA: TGTGCCAGCATCTCCTCCAGGGTGGGGAACACTGAAGCTTTCTTT
size: .; V: TRBV2; D: TRBD2; J: TRBJ2-7; CDR3: CAGWGLAVDYEQYF; DNA: TGTGCCGGATGGGGACTAGCGGTTGACTACGAGCAGTACTTC
size: .; V: TRBV28; D: .; J: TRBJ2-7; CDR3: CASSRPGYEQYF; DNA: TGTGCCAGCAGTCGACCAGGGTACGAGCAGTACTTC
size: .; V: TRBV4-1; D: TRBD1; J: TRBJ2-7; CDR3: CASSKGQGYEQYF; DNA: TGCGCCAGCAGCAAGGGACAGGGGTACGAGCAGTACTTC
size: .; V: TRBV2; D: .; J: TRBJ1-4; CDR3: CASSEGSVSNEKLFF; DNA: TGTGCCAGCAGTGAAGGGTCAGTTTCTAATGAAAAACTGTTTTTT
size: .; V: TRBV6-5; D: .; J: TRBJ2-7; CDR3: CASSDAGLALYEQYF; DNA: TGTGCCAGCAGCGATGCAGGGTTGGCCCTCTACGAGCAGTACTTC
size: .; V: TRBV15; D: TRBD1; J: TRBJ1-4; CDR3: CATSRGETGRNEKLFF; DNA: TGTGCCACCAGCAGAGGGGAGACAGGGAGGAATGAAAAACTGTTTTTT
size: .; V: TRBV5-1; D: .; J: TRBJ1-4; CDR3: CASSLARENEKLFF; DNA: TGCGCCAGCAGCTTGGCCCGGGAAAATGAAAAACTGTTTTTT
size: .; V: TRBV28; D: .; J: TRBJ2-7; CDR3: CASSWRREQYF; DNA: TGTGCCAGCAGTTGGAGGCGGGAGCAGTACTTC
size: .; V: TRBV6-5; D: TRBD2; J: TRBJ2-5; CDR3: CASWSSGRSETQYF; DNA: TGTGCCAGCTGGTCTAGCGGGAGATCAGAGACCCAGTACTTC
size: .; V: TRBV3-1/TRBV3-2; D: TRBD2; J: TRBJ2-3; CDR3: CASSRTSRDTQYF; DNA: TGTGCCAGCAGCCGGACTAGCCGAGATACGCAGTATTTT
size: .; V: TRBV6-5; D: TRBD1; J: TRBJ1-5; CDR3: CASSQQKQGAQPQHF; DNA: TGTGCCAGCAGTCAGCAAAAACAGGGGGCTCAGCCCCAGCATTTT
size: .; V: TRBV28; D: .; J: TRBJ2-3; CDR3: CASTNRGAGGDTQYF; DNA: TGTGCCAGTACAAACAGGGGCGCGGGGGGAGATACGCAGTATTTT
size: .; V: TRBV15; D: .; J: TRBJ1-4; CDR3: CATSRDGQPNEKLFF; DNA: TGTGCCACCAGCAGAGATGGGCAGCCGAATGAAAAACTGTTTTTT
size: few; V: TRBV28; D: .; J: TRBJ1-1; CDR3: CASSLRGYIEAFF; DNA: TGTGCCAGCAGTTTAAGGGGCTATATTGAAGCTTTCTTT
size: once; V: TRBV6-5; D: TRBD1; J: TRBJ2-3; CDR3: CASSYSGQGTDTQYF; DNA: TGTGCCAGCAGTTACTCAGGACAGGGGACAGATACGCAGTATTTT
size: .; V: TRBV6-6; D: .; J: TRBJ2-7; CDR3: CASRSSVAYEQYF; DNA: TGTGCCAGCAGGAGTAGTGTCGCCTACGAGCAGTACTTC
size: .; V: TRBV7-9; D: TRBD2; J: TRBJ2-7; CDR3: CASSLQASGFYEQYF; DNA: TGTGCCAGCAGCTTACAGGCTAGCGGGTTTTACGAGCAGTACTTC
size: .; V: TRBV18; D: .; J: TRBJ2-3; CDR3: CASSPGTGLDTQYF; DNA: TGTGCCAGCTCACCAGGGACTGGATTAGATACGCAGTATTTT
size: .; V: TRBV2; D: .; J: TRBJ2-7; CDR3: CASSEVSRHNEQYF; DNA: TGTGCCAGCAGTGAGGTTTCCAGACACAACGAGCAGTACTTC
size: .; V: TRBV28; D: .; J: TRBJ1-5; CDR3: CATQGPLVRSSNQPQHF; DNA: TGTGCCACCCAGGGTCCTCTTGTGCGGTCGAGCAATCAGCCCCAGCATTTT
size: .; V: TRBV19; D: TRBD2; J: TRBJ2-2; CDR3: CASSIGTSWVTGELFF; DNA: TGTGCCAGTAGTATTGGGACTAGCTGGGTCACCGGGGAGCTGTTTTTT
size: .; V: TRBV30; D: .; J: TRBJ2-7; CDR3: CAWTDGQGFHEQYF; DNA: TGTGCCTGGACGGATGGCCAGGGGTTCCACGAGCAGTACTTC
size: few; V: TRBV7-9; D: .; J: TRBJ1-6; CDR3: CASSLTSAASPLHF; DNA: TGTGCCAGCAGCTTAACTAGTGCTGCTTCACCCCTCCACTTT
size: .; V: TRBV30; D: .; J: TRBJ1-2; CDR3: CARGNLPGGYTF; DNA: TGTGCCCGGGGAAATTTGCCCGGTGGCTACACCTTC
size: .; V: TRBV12-5; D: .; J: TRBJ2-7; CDR3: CASGLVAAPPLYEQYF; DNA: TGTGCTAGTGGTTTGGTAGCGGCCCCCCCACTATACGAGCAGTACTTC
size: once; V: TRBV2; D: .; J: TRBJ2-7; CDR3: CASSERAAPGARNGEQYF; DNA: TGTGCCAGCAGTGAAAGGGCGGCACCTGGGGCCCGGAATGGAGAGCAGTACTTC
size: .; V: TRBV3-1/TRBV3-2; D: .; J: TRBJ1-3; CDR3: CASSPPLRGIGNTIYF; DNA: TGTGCCAGCAGCCCCCCCCTTAGGGGGATCGGAAACACCATATATTTT
size: .; V: TRBV27; D: .; J: TRBJ2-7; CDR3: CASSLAGASYEQYF; DNA: TGTGCCAGCAGTTTGGCGGGCGCCTCCTACGAGCAGTACTTC
size: .; V: TRBV19; D: .; J: TRBJ1-5; CDR3: CASSKGGNQPQHF; DNA: TGTGCCAGTAGCAAAGGGGGCAATCAGCCCCAGCATTTT
size: .; V: TRBV7-9; D: .; J: TRBJ1-3; CDR3: CASSFSGLNSGNTIYF; DNA: TGTGCCAGCAGCTTCAGTGGACTGAACTCTGGAAACACCATATATTTT
size: .; V: TRBV28; D: .; J: TRBJ1-1; CDR3: CASSSPASGTILGAFF; DNA: TGTGCCAGCAGTTCCCCCGCCTCCGGGACAATATTGGGAGCTTTCTTT
size: .; V: TRBV18; D: .; J: TRBJ2-3; CDR3: CASSPGVLAGAEDTQYF; DNA: TGTGCCAGCTCACCAGGTGTTCTGGCGGGGGCGGAGGATACGCAGTATTTT
size: .; V: TRBV27; D: .; J: TRBJ1-6; CDR3: CASSLATGLPLHF; DNA: TGTGCCAGCAGTTTAGCTACAGGGTTACCCCTCCACTTT
size: .; V: TRBV5-4; D: .; J: TRBJ2-3; CDR3: CASSNNREAYF; DNA: TGTGCCAGCAGCAACAACAGGGAAGCGTATTTT
size: .; V: TRBV6-5; D: TRBD1; J: TRBJ1-3; CDR3: CASSYATGSGNTIYF; DNA: TGTGCCAGCAGTTACGCGACAGGGTCAGGAAACACCATATATTTT
size: .; V: TRBV19; D: TRBD1; J: TRBJ1-1; CDR3: CASSNRGLNTEAFF; DNA: TGTGCCAGTAGTAACAGGGGCCTGAACACTGAAGCTTTCTTT
size: .; V: TRBV5-1; D: TRBD1; J: TRBJ1-4; CDR3: CASSAGQALGELFF; DNA: TGCGCCAGCAGCGCAGGACAGGCTTTGGGGGAACTGTTTTTT
size: .; V: TRBV6-5; D: TRBD1; J: TRBJ2-7; CDR3: CASNTGVWYEQYF; DNA: TGTGCCAGCAATACAGGGGTTTGGTACGAGCAGTACTTC
size: .; V: TRBV5-1; D: .; J: TRBJ2-7; CDR3: CASSNGQNYEQYF; DNA: TGCGCCAGCAGCAACGGACAGAACTACGAGCAGTACTTC
size: .; V: TRBV18; D: TRBD1; J: TRBJ2-3; CDR3: CASSPSRGQADTQYF; DNA: TGTGCCAGCTCACCTTCGAGGGGGCAGGCAGATACGCAGTATTTT
size: .; V: TRBV7-6; D: .; J: TRBJ2-2; CDR3: CASIPGDYTGELFF; DNA: TGTGCCAGCATCCCCGGGGACTACACCGGGGAGCTGTTTTTT
size: .; V: TRBV10-3; D: TRBD1; J: TRBJ2-2; CDR3: CAISEGRTGGTGELFF; DNA: TGTGCCATCAGTGAGGGTAGGACAGGGGGCACCGGGGAGCTGTTTTTT
size: .; V: TRBV11-3; D: TRBD1; J: TRBJ2-3; CDR3: CASSATGGYTDTQYF; DNA: TGTGCCAGCAGCGCGACAGGGGGTTACACAGATACGCAGTATTTT
size: .; V: TRBV23-1; D: .; J: TRBJ2-5; CDR3: CASSPEPTGWETQYF; DNA: TGCGCCAGCAGTCCGGAGCCCACCGGGTGGGAGACCCAGTACTTC
size: .; V: TRBV5-5; D: .; J: TRBJ1-2; CDR3: CASSLEWSGDGYTF; DNA: TGTGCCAGCAGCTTAGAATGGTCAGGGGATGGCTACACCTTC